A single TCR beta chain is shown here with its context. What it recognizes is unknown. The germline V gene has CDR1 SNHLY and CDR2 FYNNEI. The CDR3 is 14 amino acids. Unmatched junction bases numbered 4, after V lost 5 bases and J lost 3 bases. The data belong to a study of radiotherapy plus CTLA-4 blockade in lung cancer. Study-wide results and caveats: Strongest reported response predictors: early blood clone changes and post-radiation interferon-beta.

Produced via immunoSEQ multiplex PCR; TCRdb's table is partial and in-frame only. Seen here are about 62,000 clones, roughly 76% observed once, and the top ten hold 2.9%. The J gene is TRBJ1-2, the V gene TRBV2, with 9 bases lining up with TRBD1. The source of this sequence is a human donor with non-small cell lung cancer who had a complete response to radiotherapy plus ipilimumab. The specimen comprised peripheral blood, sampled from a patient treated with radiotherapy plus ipilimumab. Here the CDR3 reads CASSPTGGDYGYTF. CDR3 DNA sequence: TGTGCCAGCAGTCCGACAGGGGGAGACTATGGCTACACCTTC.